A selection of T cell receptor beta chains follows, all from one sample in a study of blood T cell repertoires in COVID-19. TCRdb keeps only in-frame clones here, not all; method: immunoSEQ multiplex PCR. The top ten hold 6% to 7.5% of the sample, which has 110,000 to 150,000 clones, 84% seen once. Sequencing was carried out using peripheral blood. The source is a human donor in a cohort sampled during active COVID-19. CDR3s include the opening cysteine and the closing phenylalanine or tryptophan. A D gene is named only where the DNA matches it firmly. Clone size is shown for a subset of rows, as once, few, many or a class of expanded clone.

CDR3 protein: CASSFGLAGAPDTQYF; CDR3 DNA: TGTGCCAGCAGCTTTGGACTAGCGGGGGCCCCCGATACGCAGTATTTT; J gene: TRBJ2-3; CDR3 length: 16; V gene: TRBV7-6; clone size: -; D gene: TRBD2
CDR3 protein: CASSQGVLEDQETQYF; CDR3 DNA: TGTGCCAGCAGCCAAGGAGTCTTGGAGGACCAAGAGACCCAGTACTTC; J gene: TRBJ2-5; CDR3 length: 16; V gene: TRBV3-1/TRBV3-2; clone size: -; D gene: -
CDR3 protein: CASSIAGGPLHF; CDR3 DNA: TGTGCCAGTAGTATCGCCGGGGGGCCCCTCCACTTT; J gene: TRBJ1-6; CDR3 length: 12; V gene: TRBV19; clone size: medium-sized; D gene: -
CDR3 protein: CASSFGELAGVGEQYF; CDR3 DNA: TGTGCCAGCAGCTTTGGGGAACTAGCGGGGGTTGGCGAGCAGTACTTC; J gene: TRBJ2-7; CDR3 length: 16; V gene: TRBV12-1; clone size: -; D gene: -
CDR3 protein: CASSLRRSSGANVLTF; CDR3 DNA: TGTGCCAGCAGCTTGAGACGGAGCTCTGGGGCCAACGTCCTGACTTTC; J gene: TRBJ2-6; CDR3 length: 16; V gene: TRBV5-5; clone size: -; D gene: -
CDR3 protein: CASSAMDSTEAFF; CDR3 DNA: TGTGCCAGCAGTGCAATGGACTCCACTGAAGCTTTCTTT; J gene: TRBJ1-1; CDR3 length: 13; V gene: TRBV6-4; clone size: -; D gene: -
CDR3 protein: CASSFYGLAHTDTQYF; CDR3 DNA: TGTGCCAGCAGCTTTTACGGACTAGCCCACACAGATACGCAGTATTTT; J gene: TRBJ2-3; CDR3 length: 16; V gene: TRBV7-2; clone size: -; D gene: TRBD2
CDR3 protein: CASSLVGLAGGNEQFF; CDR3 DNA: TGTGCCAGCAGCTTAGTCGGCCTAGCGGGGGGAAATGAGCAGTTCTTC; J gene: TRBJ2-1; CDR3 length: 16; V gene: TRBV7-9; clone size: -; D gene: TRBD2
CDR3 protein: CASSLDWSRSNQPQHF; CDR3 DNA: TGTGCCAGCAGCTTGGATTGGTCGCGAAGCAATCAGCCCCAGCATTTT; J gene: TRBJ1-5; CDR3 length: 16; V gene: TRBV5-5; clone size: -; D gene: -
CDR3 protein: CASSQRDSGLRGYTF; CDR3 DNA: TGTGCCAGCAGCCAAAGGGACAGTGGGCTGCGGGGCTACACCTTC; J gene: TRBJ1-2; CDR3 length: 15; V gene: TRBV14; clone size: -; D gene: TRBD1
CDR3 protein: CAWSPQDGSSGNTIYF; CDR3 DNA: TGTGCCTGGAGTCCCCAGGACGGGAGCTCTGGAAACACCATATATTTT; J gene: TRBJ1-3; CDR3 length: 16; V gene: TRBV30; clone size: -; D gene: -
CDR3 protein: CASSRRQVPEAFF; CDR3 DNA: TGTGCCAGCAGCAGACGACAGGTCCCTGAAGCTTTCTTT; J gene: TRBJ1-1; CDR3 length: 13; V gene: TRBV7-9; clone size: -; D gene: -
CDR3 protein: CASSQSPGQGQVGELFF; CDR3 DNA: TGCGCCAGCAGCCAGTCTCCGGGACAGGGGCAAGTAGGGGAGCTGTTTTTT; J gene: TRBJ2-2; CDR3 length: 17; V gene: TRBV4-1; clone size: -; D gene: TRBD1
CDR3 protein: CASSLWYSSEQYF; CDR3 DNA: TGTGCCAGCAGTTTATGGTACAGTAGCGAGCAGTACTTC; J gene: TRBJ2-7; CDR3 length: 13; V gene: TRBV28; clone size: -; D gene: -
CDR3 protein: CASAQEGMNTGELFF; CDR3 DNA: TGCGCCAGCGCCCAGGAGGGGATGAACACCGGGGAGCTGTTTTTT; J gene: TRBJ2-2; CDR3 length: 15; V gene: TRBV23-1; clone size: once; D gene: -
CDR3 protein: CASSSLLASEQFF; CDR3 DNA: TGTGCCAGCAGCTCATTACTAGCTTCCGAGCAGTTCTTC; J gene: TRBJ2-1; CDR3 length: 13; V gene: TRBV7-3; clone size: -; D gene: -
CDR3 protein: CASSPGLGGDQPQHF; CDR3 DNA: TGTGCCAGCTCACCAGGATTGGGAGGCGATCAGCCCCAGCATTTT; J gene: TRBJ1-5; CDR3 length: 15; V gene: TRBV18; clone size: -; D gene: -
CDR3 protein: CASSLQGSHGYTF; CDR3 DNA: TGTGCCAGCAGTCTACAGGGATCCCATGGCTACACCTTC; J gene: TRBJ1-2; CDR3 length: 13; V gene: TRBV28; clone size: -; D gene: -
CDR3 protein: CASNDRGVGEQYF; CDR3 DNA: TGTGCCAGCAATGACAGGGGTGTTGGCGAGCAGTACTTC; J gene: TRBJ2-7; CDR3 length: 13; V gene: TRBV28; clone size: -; D gene: TRBD1
CDR3 protein: CSASGPSLTDTQYF; CDR3 DNA: TGCAGTGCTAGTGGGCCTAGTTTGACAGATACGCAGTATTTT; J gene: TRBJ2-3; CDR3 length: 14; V gene: TRBV20-1; clone size: -; D gene: -
CDR3 protein: CASSLGGMGSNQPQHF; CDR3 DNA: TGTGCCAGCAGTTTAGGGGGGATGGGTAGCAATCAGCCCCAGCATTTT; J gene: TRBJ1-5; CDR3 length: 16; V gene: TRBV27; clone size: -; D gene: -
CDR3 protein: CASSPDRGSGNEQFF; CDR3 DNA: TGTGCCAGCAGCCCGGACAGGGGAAGTGGCAATGAGCAGTTCTTC; J gene: TRBJ2-1; CDR3 length: 15; V gene: TRBV7-2; clone size: -; D gene: TRBD1
CDR3 protein: CASSLTGANSPLHF; CDR3 DNA: TGCGCCAGCAGCTTGACAGGGGCCAATTCACCCCTCCACTTT; J gene: TRBJ1-6; CDR3 length: 14; V gene: TRBV5-1; clone size: -; D gene: TRBD1
CDR3 protein: CASSIGTGLNEKLFF; CDR3 DNA: TGTGCCAGTAGTATCGGGACAGGACTGAATGAAAAACTGTTTTTT; J gene: TRBJ1-4; CDR3 length: 15; V gene: TRBV19; clone size: once; D gene: TRBD1
CDR3 protein: CASRLRGGGYNSPLHF; CDR3 DNA: TGTGCCAGCAGACTCCGGGGAGGGGGGTATAATTCACCCCTCCACTTT; J gene: TRBJ1-6; CDR3 length: 16; V gene: TRBV3-1/TRBV3-2; clone size: -; D gene: -
CDR3 protein: CSVDQGAGEKLFF; CDR3 DNA: TGCAGCGTTGACCAGGGGGCCGGTGAAAAACTGTTTTTT; J gene: TRBJ1-4; CDR3 length: 13; V gene: TRBV29-1; clone size: -; D gene: TRBD1
CDR3 protein: CASSPRPNTEAFF; CDR3 DNA: TGTGCCAGCAGCCCTAGGCCGAACACTGAAGCTTTCTTT; J gene: TRBJ1-1; CDR3 length: 13; V gene: TRBV7-9; clone size: -; D gene: -
CDR3 protein: CASSLGLQATNYGYTF; CDR3 DNA: TGTGCCAGCAGCTTAGGTCTTCAGGCCACTAACTATGGCTACACCTTC; J gene: TRBJ1-2; CDR3 length: 16; V gene: TRBV7-9; clone size: -; D gene: -
CDR3 protein: CASQQVNGWPQHF; CDR3 DNA: TGTGCCAGCCAACAGGTAAATGGATGGCCCCAGCATTTT; J gene: TRBJ1-5; CDR3 length: 13; V gene: TRBV19; clone size: -; D gene: -
CDR3 protein: CASSYRGQLTDTQYF; CDR3 DNA: TGTGCCAGCAGTTACAGGGGACAGCTCACAGATACGCAGTATTTT; J gene: TRBJ2-3; CDR3 length: 15; V gene: TRBV6-2/TRBV6-3; clone size: -; D gene: TRBD1
CDR3 protein: CASGLVLQTGGLGSNQPQHF; CDR3 DNA: TGTGCTAGTGGTTTGGTACTTCAGACAGGGGGTCTGGGGAGCAATCAGCCCCAGCATTTT; J gene: TRBJ1-5; CDR3 length: 20; V gene: TRBV12-5; clone size: -; D gene: TRBD1
CDR3 protein: CASGQGSYGYTF; CDR3 DNA: TGTGCCAGCGGTCAGGGAAGCTATGGCTACACCTTC; J gene: TRBJ1-2; CDR3 length: 12; V gene: TRBV28; clone size: -; D gene: -
CDR3 protein: CASSPGWGGYTF; CDR3 DNA: TGTGCCAGCAGCCCAGGGTGGGGTGGCTACACCTTC; J gene: TRBJ1-2; CDR3 length: 12; V gene: TRBV5-4; clone size: once; D gene: -
CDR3 protein: CASSLSGLTDTQYF; CDR3 DNA: TGTGCCAGCAGCTTATCAGGCCTCACAGATACGCAGTATTTT; J gene: TRBJ2-3; CDR3 length: 14; V gene: TRBV7-3; clone size: -; D gene: -
CDR3 protein: CASSLGGRIGEGYEQYF; CDR3 DNA: TGTGCCAGCAGCTTAGGGGGGCGCATCGGCGAGGGGTACGAGCAGTACTTC; J gene: TRBJ2-7; CDR3 length: 17; V gene: TRBV7-6; clone size: few; D gene: -
CDR3 protein: CASSLQRPPSGNTIYF; CDR3 DNA: TGTGCCAGCAGCCTCCAGAGGCCCCCTTCGGGAAACACCATATATTTT; J gene: TRBJ1-3; CDR3 length: 16; V gene: TRBV7-2; clone size: -; D gene: -
CDR3 protein: CASSQVLGASGELFF; CDR3 DNA: TGTGCCAGCAGCCAAGTTCTGGGGGCAAGCGGGGAGCTGTTTTTT; J gene: TRBJ2-2; CDR3 length: 15; V gene: TRBV14; clone size: -; D gene: -
CDR3 protein: CASILVRYEQYF; CDR3 DNA: TGTGCCAGCATCCTCGTTCGGTACGAGCAGTACTTC; J gene: TRBJ2-7; CDR3 length: 12; V gene: TRBV3-1/TRBV3-2; clone size: -; D gene: -
CDR3 protein: CASSPRLAGAGGELFF; CDR3 DNA: TGTGCCAGCAGCCCGAGACTAGCGGGGGCGGGAGGGGAGCTGTTTTTT; J gene: TRBJ2-2; CDR3 length: 16; V gene: TRBV7-2; clone size: -; D gene: TRBD2
CDR3 protein: CASSLAEVGGAGELFF; CDR3 DNA: TGTGCCAGCAGCTTAGCCGAAGTCGGGGGGGCCGGGGAGCTGTTTTTT; J gene: TRBJ2-2; CDR3 length: 16; V gene: TRBV7-2; clone size: -; D gene: TRBD2
CDR3 protein: CASSRGHGYTF; CDR3 DNA: TGCGCCAGCAGCCGGGGGCACGGCTACACCTTC; J gene: TRBJ1-2; CDR3 length: 11; V gene: TRBV4-3; clone size: -; D gene: -
CDR3 protein: CASNLGPGQPYEQYF; CDR3 DNA: TGTGCCAGCAACTTGGGTCCGGGACAGCCCTACGAGCAGTACTTC; J gene: TRBJ2-7; CDR3 length: 15; V gene: TRBV6-4; clone size: -; D gene: TRBD1
CDR3 protein: CASSKTDSNQPQHF; CDR3 DNA: TGTGCCAGCAGCAAGACAGATAGCAATCAGCCCCAGCATTTT; J gene: TRBJ1-5; CDR3 length: 14; V gene: TRBV9; clone size: -; D gene: -
CDR3 protein: CASSLGVRQVYEQYF; CDR3 DNA: TGTGCCAGCAGCTTGGGTGTTAGACAGGTTTACGAGCAGTACTTC; J gene: TRBJ2-7; CDR3 length: 15; V gene: TRBV5-5; clone size: once; D gene: -
CDR3 protein: CATSDSGGAADTQYF; CDR3 DNA: TGTGCCACCAGTGATAGCGGGGGGGCGGCAGATACGCAGTATTTT; J gene: TRBJ2-3; CDR3 length: 15; V gene: TRBV24-1; clone size: -; D gene: TRBD2
CDR3 protein: CASFGQTYEQYF; CDR3 DNA: TGTGCCAGCTTCGGACAAACATACGAGCAGTACTTC; J gene: TRBJ2-7; CDR3 length: 12; V gene: TRBV2; clone size: once; D gene: -
CDR3 protein: CATLGTSGGPSSYNEQFF; CDR3 DNA: TGTGCCACCCTCGGGACTAGCGGGGGGCCGAGCTCCTACAATGAGCAGTTCTTC; J gene: TRBJ2-1; CDR3 length: 18; V gene: TRBV28; clone size: -; D gene: TRBD2
CDR3 protein: CASSLRPPGLAGGNFQETQYF; CDR3 DNA: TGTGCCAGCAGTCTCCGCCCCCCTGGACTAGCGGGGGGAAATTTCCAAGAGACCCAGTACTTC; J gene: TRBJ2-5; CDR3 length: 21; V gene: TRBV6-2/TRBV6-3; clone size: -; D gene: TRBD2
CDR3 protein: CASRARDRESYNSPLHF; CDR3 DNA: TGCGCCAGCAGGGCCCGGGACAGGGAATCCTATAATTCACCCCTCCACTTT; J gene: TRBJ1-6; CDR3 length: 17; V gene: TRBV10-1; clone size: few; D gene: TRBD1
CDR3 protein: CASSSHLQGSSNSPLHF; CDR3 DNA: TGCGCCAGCAGCTCACATTTACAGGGATCTTCCAATTCACCCCTCCACTTT; J gene: TRBJ1-6; CDR3 length: 17; V gene: TRBV5-1; clone size: -; D gene: -